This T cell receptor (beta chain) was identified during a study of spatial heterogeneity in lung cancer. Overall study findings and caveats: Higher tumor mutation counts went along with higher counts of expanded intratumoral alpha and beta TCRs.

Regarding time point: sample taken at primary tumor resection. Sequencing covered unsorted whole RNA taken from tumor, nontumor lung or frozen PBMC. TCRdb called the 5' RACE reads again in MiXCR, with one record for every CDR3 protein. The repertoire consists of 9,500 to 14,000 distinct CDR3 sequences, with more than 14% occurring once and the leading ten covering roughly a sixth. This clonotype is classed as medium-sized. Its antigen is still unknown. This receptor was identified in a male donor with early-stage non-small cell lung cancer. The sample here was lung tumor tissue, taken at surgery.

This CDR3 reads CASSLSAYPANTEAFF. CDR3 DNA sequence: TGTGCCAGCAGTTTATCGGCCTACCCTGCGAACACTGAAGCTTTCTTT. The gene calls are TRBV12-3 or TRBV12-4 and TRBJ1-1; D remains unclear. The V and J ends lost 2 bases and 1 base respectively, with 14 bases between them. This CDR3 region has 16 residues.